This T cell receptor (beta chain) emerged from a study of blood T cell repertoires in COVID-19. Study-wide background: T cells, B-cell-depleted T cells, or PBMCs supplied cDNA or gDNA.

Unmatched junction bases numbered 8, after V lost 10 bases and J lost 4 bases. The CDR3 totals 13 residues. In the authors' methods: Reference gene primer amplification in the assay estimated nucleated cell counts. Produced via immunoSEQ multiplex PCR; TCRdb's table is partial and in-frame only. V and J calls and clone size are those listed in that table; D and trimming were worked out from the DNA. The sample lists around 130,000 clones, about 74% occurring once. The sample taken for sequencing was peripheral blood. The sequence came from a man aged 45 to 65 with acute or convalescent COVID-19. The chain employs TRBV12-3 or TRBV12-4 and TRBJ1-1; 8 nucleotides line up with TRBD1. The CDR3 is CATLNRGITEAFF. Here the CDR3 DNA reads TGTGCCACCCTCAACAGGGGGATCACTGAAGCTTTCTTT.